Reported below is one TCR beta chain. The CDR3 spans 15 residues. Germline CDR1 is MRHNA and CDR2 is SNTAGT. V shed 2 bases and J shed 0 bases, with 9 bases lying between them. This record comes from a study of T cell changes during pregnancy in multiple sclerosis. Assay: immunoSEQ multiplex PCR; the TCRdb copy retains only in-frame clones and omits some. The data hold 40,000 to 55,000 clones, with approximately 91% observed a single time. The starting material was CD4+ T cells from peripheral blood mononuclear cells, obtained after pregnancy. The receptor's source is a female donor in good health, enrolled as a control in a pregnancy study. V is TRBV6-4 and J is TRBJ2-3; TRBD2 is a possible D gene (5 bases). CDR3 amino acids: CASSDGRGSTDTQYF. CDR3 nucleotides: TGTGCCAGCAGTGACGGGAGAGGGAGCACAGATACGCAGTATTTT.